The clone carrying this T cell receptor beta chain has at least ten counts. TCRdb fed the 5' RACE reads into MiXCR, producing one record per CDR3 protein. The sample contains about 10,000 distinct CDR3 sequences, around 4.7% of which appear only once. V trimming: 6 bases; J trimming: 6 bases; junction bases outside the gene matches: 8. Germline V CDR1 and CDR2: DFQATT, SNEGSKA (reference sequence). CDR3 size: 13 residues. The data originate from a study of T cells after yellow fever vaccination. Study overall: It was with CD3, CD45RA, CCR7 and CD95 that the EM, EMRA, CM and Tscm memory subsets were sorted.

Study-wide points: Boosting was followed by the reappearance of most primary-vaccination clones (approximately 95% CD4, around 90% CD8). A small proportion of clonotypes was detected in both the CD4 and CD8 compartments.

The V call is TRBV20-1, the J call TRBJ2-1; 7 nucleotides line up with TRBD2. This receptor was obtained from a young man who received the YFV17D yellow fever vaccine. The sequencing used PBMCs, either bulk or a sorted T-cell subset (CD4+, CD8+, memory, or dextramer-sorted; not recorded which), collected about 2 weeks after the first yellow fever vaccination. The CDR3 bases are TGCAGTGCAAGGGGACTACCCGGCAATGAGCAGTTCTTC. Translating it yields CSARGLPGNEQFF.